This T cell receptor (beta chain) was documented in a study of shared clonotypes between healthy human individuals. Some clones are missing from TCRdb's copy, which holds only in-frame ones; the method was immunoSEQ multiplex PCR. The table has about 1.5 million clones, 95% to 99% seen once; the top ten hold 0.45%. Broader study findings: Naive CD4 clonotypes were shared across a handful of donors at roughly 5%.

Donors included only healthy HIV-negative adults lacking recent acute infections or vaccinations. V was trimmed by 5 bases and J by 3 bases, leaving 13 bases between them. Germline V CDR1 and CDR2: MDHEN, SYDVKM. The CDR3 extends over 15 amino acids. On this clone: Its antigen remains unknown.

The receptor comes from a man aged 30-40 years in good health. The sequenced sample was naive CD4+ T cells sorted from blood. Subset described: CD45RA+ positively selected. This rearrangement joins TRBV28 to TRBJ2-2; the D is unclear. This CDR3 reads CASSPVGQDTGELFF. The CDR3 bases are TGTGCCAGCAGTCCCGTAGGCCAGGACACCGGGGAGCTGTTTTTT.